These 10 T cell receptor beta chains came from one sample sequenced in a study of metastatic and nonmetastatic thyroid tumors. TCRdb called clones again from the PCR reads with MiXCR. The data show about 27,000 clones, roughly 24% seen once. None of the patients had undergone any treatment ahead of thyroid surgery. The sequenced material came from blood. The receptor set was obtained from a female donor with papillary thyroid cancer or a benign thyroid nodule (not recorded which). Some clones in this sample may be carry-over from other donors' samples.

V usage is TRBV15 and J usage is TRBJ1-5; D ambiguous. This CDR3 is 16 amino acids long. Trimming cost V 0 bases and J 3 bases, with 12 bases left between them. The germline V gene encodes CDR1 LNHNV and CDR2 YYDKDF (reference sequence). CDR3 sequence: CATSRDRVYINQPQHF. The CDR3 DNA reads TGTGCCACCAGCAGAGACCGAGTGTATATCAATCAGCCCCAGCATTTT.

The chain uses TRBV20-1 and TRBJ2-1, with TRBD2 as a possible D gene (5 bases). The V gene's germline CDR1 is DFQATT and CDR2 SNEGSKA (reference sequence). CDR3 length equals 17 residues. Trimming cost V 1 base and J 2 bases, with 18 bases left between them. CDR3 DNA sequence: TGCAGTGCTAGAGCGTGTAGGCGGGCCCTACCCTACAATGAGCAGTTCTTC. This translates into CSARACRRALPYNEQFF.

As regards this clone: The conserved phenylalanine or tryptophan is not found at the CDR3 terminus, so this likely reflects a read error. Because the CDR3's place on the DNA is in doubt, the DNA is left out and the CDR3 is given as listed by TCRdb. The chain couples TRBV5-1 to TRBJ2-2; the DNA was not used to check the table's D call, TRBD1. Germline V gene sequence: CDR1 SGHRS, CDR2 YFSETQ. The length of the CDR3 is 16 amino acids, counting both ends. CDR3 sequence reads: CASSLVSGPNTGELYV.

This clone is medium-sized within its sample. DNA for the CDR3: TGTGCCAGCAGTTACAGCCAGAGTTTGAACACTGAAGCTTTCTTT. Translated: CASSYSQSLNTEAFF. V is TRBV6-5 and J is TRBJ1-1; D is unclear. Germline loops: CDR1 MNHEY, CDR2 SVGAGI. The V end lost 2 bases, the J end lost 0 bases, and 10 bases lay between the germline ends. The CDR3 length is 15 residues.

This clone came up many times. The rearrangement uses TRBV13 and TRBJ2-3; 10 bases match TRBD2. Trimming at V came to 5 bases and at J to 0 bases, leaving 8 bases not matched to a gene. This CDR3 contains 17 residues. Germline V gives CDR1 PRHDT, CDR2 FYEKMQ (reference sequence). CDR3 coding DNA: TGTGCCAGCAGCCCCCTACTAGCGGGAAATAGCACAGATACGCAGTATTTT. Amino acids: CASSPLLAGNSTDTQYF.

In its sample, this clone is medium-sized (0.01 to 0.1%). The V call is TRBV7-2, the J call TRBJ2-1, with 9 bases matching TRBD2. The CDR3 totals 15 residues. Trimming at V came to 1 base and at J to 7 bases, leaving 5 bases not matched to a gene. Germline lookup yields CDR1 SGHTA and CDR2 FQGNSA. The CDR3 coding sequence is TGTGCCAGCAGCTTAGTTAGCGGGAGTGGTAATGAGCAGTTCTTC. Encoded protein: CASSLVSGSGNEQFF.

A few counts support this clone. The chain links TRBV6-1 to TRBJ1-1; D gene ambiguous. Germline V gene sequence: CDR1 MNHNS, CDR2 SASEGT. V lost 7 bases, J lost 8 bases, and 14 bases lay in between. The CDR3 spans 12 residues. The CDR3 sequence: CASIPPRVEAFF. The CDR3 coding sequence is TGTGCCAGCATCCCACCTAGGGTCGAAGCTTTCTTT.

Many counts were recorded for this clone. The gene calls are TRBV7-8 and TRBJ2-3; TRBD2 agrees at 11 bases. The V gene end was trimmed by 4 bases and the J gene end by 4 bases; junction bases not matched to a gene: 10. CDR3 length equals 17 residues. Germline assignment: CDR1 SGHVS and CDR2 FQNEAQ. The CDR3 is CASSSPLAGGPSDTQYF. In DNA form, the CDR3 reads TGTGCCAGCAGCTCCCCCTTAGCGGGAGGGCCGTCAGATACGCAGTATTTT.

Turning to this clone: At one end, the junction sequence differs from germline, possibly due to a read error. The rearrangement links TRBV2 to TRBJ1-2; D unresolved. This CDR3 contains 13 residues. Germline assignment: CDR1 SNHLY and CDR2 FYNNEI. The CDR3 sequence: CASSYSVDYCYTF. CDR3 nucleotide sequence: TGTGCCAGCAGCTACTCTGTAGACTATTGCTACACCTTC.

DNA of the CDR3: TGCAGTGCGAATACGATAGCGGGAGGATTTGATCAGCCCCAGCATTTT. As protein: CSANTIAGGFDQPQHF. This sequence joins TRBV20-1 and TRBJ1-5, with no clear D. Per germline, CDR1 DFQATT and CDR2 SNEGSKA (reference sequence). CDR3 size: 16 residues. The germline V and J ends were trimmed by 6 bases and 5 bases, with 23 bases remaining between them.